The 21 T cell receptor beta chains presented below share a single source sample, sequenced in a study of beta chain features in type 1 diabetes. Every isolated RNA sample was fully reverse transcribed, so sequencing captured expressed TCRB transcripts. The data were produced by immunoSEQ multiplex PCR, yet TCRdb's version contains in-frame clones alone and is incomplete. The sample yields about 290,000 clones, under 8.5% seen once. Sequenced: central memory CD4+ T cells from blood. The receptors derive from a woman in her late teens or twenties in good health.

This clone was picked up many times. J is TRBJ2-7 and V is TRBV7-9, with 9 bases lining up with TRBD1. The CDR3 covers 15 residues. V was pared by 2 bases and J by 5 bases, with 7 bases of the junction left unmatched. Germline V lookup: CDR1 SEHNR, CDR2 FQNEAQ (reference sequence). The CDR3 nucleotides read TGTGCCAGCAGCTTACCCGACAGGGGGTACGACGAGCAGTACTTC. It translates to CASSLPDRGYDEQYF.

This chain connects TRBV18 to TRBJ2-1; TRBD2 matches at 8 bases. V shed 10 bases, J shed 1 base, and the junction held 3 bases outside the gene matches. This CDR3 contains 13 residues. Germline CDR1 KGHSH, CDR2 LQKENI. The CDR3 sequence: CATTGGSYNEQFF. CDR3 coding DNA: TGTGCCACGACGGGAGGGTCCTACAATGAGCAGTTCTTC.

A few counts support this clone. This chain joins TRBV7-2 and TRBJ2-5, with 8 bases fitting TRBD2. CDR3 length equals 17 residues. V gave up 5 bases and J gave up 3 bases; unmatched junction bases: 14. Germline CDR1 reads SGHTA; CDR2 reads FQGNSA. The CDR3 here is CASSGGGAGVDKETQYF. CDR3 DNA sequence: TGTGCCAGCAGCGGGGGAGGAGCGGGAGTGGATAAAGAGACCCAGTACTTC.

This clone was seen a handful of times. This chain joins TRBV4-3 and TRBJ2-1; 7 bases are a match to TRBD2. The junction had 9 bases not matched to a gene; V was cut back by 4 bases and J by 9 bases. The CDR3 consists of 14 residues. CDR1 LGHNA and CDR2 YSLEER come from the germline V gene. The CDR3 DNA reads as TGCGCCAGCAGCCGAAGGCGGGAGTGGATTGAGCAGTTCTTC. Its translation is CASSRRREWIEQFF.

This clone was found a few times. The chain is built from TRBV5-1 and TRBJ2-3, with D tentatively TRBD2 (5 bases). Trimming removed 1 base from V and 4 bases from J, with 16 bases in between. Germline assignment: CDR1 SGHRS and CDR2 YFSETQ. The length of the CDR3 is 16 residues. The CDR3 region is CASSLSLASRADTQYF. In DNA, the CDR3 is TGCGCCAGCAGCTTGAGCTTGGCTAGCCGAGCAGATACGCAGTATTTT.

The V gene is TRBV2, the J gene TRBJ1-2; possible D gene TRBD1, 6 bases. The CDR3 runs 16 residues. Trimming pared 3 bases from V and 5 bases from J, leaving 19 bases between. Germline assignment: CDR1 SNHLY and CDR2 FYNNEI. The CDR3: CASSDPTGGGGYGYTF. The CDR3 DNA is TGTGCCAGCAGTGACCCAACTGGGGGGGGCGGGTATGGCTACACCTTC. Drawing the rest from reference TRBV2 and TRBJ1-2, the complete variable domain is EPEVTQTPSHQVTQMGQEVILRCVPISNHLYFYWYRQILGQKVEFLVSFYNNEISEKSEIFDDQFSVERPDGSNFTLKIRSTKLEDSAMYFCASSDPTGGGGYGYTFGSGTRLTVV.

The sample holds a few counts of this clone. V gene TRBV2 combines with J gene TRBJ2-7, with D uncertain. CDR1 is SNHLY and CDR2 is FYNNEI in the germline V gene. V was clipped by 4 bases and J by 3 bases, with 19 bases between them. The CDR3 has 16 residues. The DNA for the CDR3 is TGTGCCAGCAGTGTACGCCCTCTAGGCTCCGGCTACGAGCAGTACTTC. Protein: CASSVRPLGSGYEQYF.

This chain uses TRBV5-4 with TRBJ2-5; TRBD1 agrees at 7 bases. The germline V gene encodes CDR1 SGHNT and CDR2 YYREEE (reference sequence). V was pared by 4 bases and J by 5 bases, with 11 bases of the junction left unmatched. The CDR3 loop spans 15 amino acids. The CDR3 DNA follows: TGTGCCAGCAGCAGAACACAGGGGATGAGGGAGACCCAGTACTTC. This sequence encodes CASSRTQGMRETQYF.

Only a few counts were recorded for this clone. The chain joins TRBV5-6 to TRBJ1-5, with 10 positions matching TRBD1. CDR3 length: 15 residues. Germline V gene sequence: CDR1 SGHDT, CDR2 YYEEEE. With V trimmed by 3 bases and J by 5 bases, 5 bases remained unmatched. For the CDR3, the DNA is TGTGCCAGCAGCTCCCGAGGGACAGGGGATCAGCCCCAGCATTTT. Protein sequence: CASSSRGTGDQPQHF.

This clone appeared a few times. This sample also contains other DNA sequences that code for the same CDR3. The rearrangement links TRBV4-3 to TRBJ2-7; D remains ambiguous. Trimming cost V 0 bases and J 4 bases, with 7 bases left between them. CDR3 size: 13 residues. From germline, CDR1 is LGHNA and CDR2 YSLEER. The CDR3 spells CASSQEFGYEQYF. The DNA for the CDR3 is TGCGCCAGCAGCCAAGAGTTCGGTTACGAGCAGTACTTC.

This rearrangement joins TRBV19 to TRBJ2-4, with 8 positions matching TRBD2. The V segment lost 2 bases and the J segment 6 bases; nucleotides outside the gene matches: 6. The germline CDR1 and CDR2 sequences are LNHDA and SQIVND (reference sequence). There are 15 residues in the CDR3. CDR3 coding DNA: TGTGCCAGTAGTATATCGAGCGGGGGACGAAACATTCAGTACTTC. Translated: CASSISSGGRNIQYF.

The chain links TRBV5-1 to TRBJ1-1; D possibly corresponds to TRBD1 (6 bases). V was clipped by 6 bases and J by 3 bases, with 18 bases between them. Germline V gene sequence: CDR1 SGHRS, CDR2 YFSETQ. This CDR3 has 15 amino acids. CDR3 residues: CASTARGGGDTEAFF. The CDR3 DNA reads as TGCGCCAGCACCGCCCGGGGAGGGGGAGACACTGAAGCTTTCTTT.

J is TRBJ2-5 and V is TRBV7-2; perhaps TRBD1 as D (5 bases). This CDR3 region has 16 residues. Germline assignment: CDR1 SGHTA and CDR2 FQGNSA. The ends were cut back, 5 bases at V and 5 bases at J, with 21 bases in the middle. CDR3 amino acids: CASSGALDRPRETQYF. In nucleotides, the CDR3 is TGTGCCAGCAGCGGCGCCCTCGACAGACCCAGGGAGACCCAGTACTTC.

This clone was seen a few times. The gene calls are TRBV28 and TRBJ1-6; D is unresolved. V shed 3 bases and J shed 6 bases, with 6 bases lying between them. CDR3 length equals 13 residues. The germline V gene encodes CDR1 MDHEN and CDR2 SYDVKM. CDR3 DNA sequence: TGTGCCAGCAGTTTCCGTATTAATTCACCCCTCCACTTT. Amino acid sequence: CASSFRINSPLHF. The whole variable domain, remainder taken from reference TRBV28 and TRBJ1-6, is DVKVTQSSRYLVKRTGEKVFLECVQDMDHENMFWYRQDPGLGLRLIYFSYDVKMKEKGDIPEGYSVSREKKERFSLILESASTNQTSMYLCASSFRINSPLHFGNGTRLTVT.

The CDR3 spells CASSSVAGAPDTQYF. The CDR3 nucleotides read TGTGCCAGCAGTTCAGTCGCGGGGGCCCCGGATACGCAGTATTTT. The J gene is TRBJ2-3, the V gene TRBV27; D is possibly TRBD2 (7 bases). This CDR3 contains 15 residues. Trimming removed 4 bases from V and 6 bases from J, with 17 bases in between. Per germline, CDR1 MNHEY and CDR2 SMNVEV (reference sequence).

This clone was seen more than once but under ten times. The CDR3: CAWTSGVGYTF. In DNA, the CDR3 is TGTGCCTGGACGTCCGGGGTCGGCTACACCTTC. The J gene is TRBJ1-2, the V gene TRBV30; D call uncertain. The CDR3 length is 11 residues. Germline V lookup: CDR1 GTSNPN, CDR2 SVGIG (reference sequence). V was shortened by 4 bases and J by 8 bases, with 11 bases between the two germline ends.

The chain couples TRBV7-2 to TRBJ2-4, with 8 nucleotides matching TRBD2. The CDR3 runs to 18 residues. V was clipped by 4 bases and J by 6 bases; unmatched bases: 17. Per germline, CDR1 SGHTA and CDR2 FQGNSA. CDR3 sequence: CASSSPKVTGLAGNIQYF. CDR3 nucleotides: TGTGCCAGCAGCTCCCCCAAAGTTACCGGCCTAGCGGGAAACATTCAGTACTTC. Combining the CDR3 with reference TRBV7-2 and TRBJ2-4 gives the whole variable domain GAGVSQSPSNKVTEKGKDVELRCDPISGHTALYWYRQSLGQGLEFLIYFQGNSAPDKSGLPSDRFSAERTGGSVSTLTIQRTQQEDSAVYLCASSSPKVTGLAGNIQYFGAGTRLSVL.

J is TRBJ2-5 and V is TRBV5-1, with 8 bases lining up with TRBD1. This CDR3 comprises 17 residues. CDR1 is SGHRS and CDR2 is YFSETQ in the germline V gene. V shed 3 bases, J shed 1 base, and the junction held 11 bases outside the gene matches. This chain's CDR3 is CASSWARTGFVQETQYF. CDR3 DNA: TGCGCCAGCAGCTGGGCCCGGACAGGGTTCGTCCAAGAGACCCAGTACTTC.

This clone was detected a few times. The chain couples TRBV30 to TRBJ2-7; 7 bases are shared with TRBD2. Germline values: CDR1 GTSNPN, CDR2 SVGIG (reference sequence). V shed 2 bases and J 3 bases; nucleotides not matched to a gene: 13. This CDR3 is built from 16 residues. The CDR3 protein is CAWSHTGLGKYYEQYF. CDR3 DNA: TGTGCCTGGAGTCATACCGGACTAGGTAAATACTACGAGCAGTACTTC.

This chain links TRBV7-3 with TRBJ2-1, with 12 bases identical to TRBD2. Trimming removed 5 bases from V and 4 bases from J; junction bases left unmatched: 3. The CDR3 is made up of 15 amino acids. Germline values: CDR1 SGHTA, CDR2 FQGTGA. The CDR3 sequence is CASSQLAGGYNEQFF. CDR3 DNA sequence: TGTGCCAGCAGCCAACTAGCGGGGGGATACAATGAGCAGTTCTTC.

The J gene is TRBJ2-3, the V gene TRBV4-1, with D hard to call. The ends were cut back, 0 bases at V and 2 bases at J, with 6 bases in the middle. Germline CDR1 and CDR2: MGHRA and YSYEKL. The CDR3 is 14 residues long. CDR3 DNA: TGCGCCAGCAGCCAAGATAGGCACACAGATACGCAGTATTTT. This sequence encodes CASSQDRHTDTQYF.